The count of the clone carrying this T cell receptor beta chain is one. Germline V CDR1 and CDR2: MNHEY, SVGEGT. The V gene lost 10 bases and the J gene lost 2 bases, with 21 bases spanning the gap. The CDR3 is 15 amino acids. The sample belongs to a study of molecular identifiers for immune sequencing clone quantification. TCRdb re-analysed the PCR reads in MiXCR, keeping a single row per CDR3 protein. The table has 460,000 or so distinct CDR3 sequences, roughly 24% seen once. The V and J genes are TRBV6-2 or TRBV6-3 and TRBJ2-7; D is possibly TRBD1 (5 bases). Input material: naive CD8+ T cells from blood, with Jurkat cell RNA spiked in. Stated subset: FACS-sorted CD8+CD4-CCR7+CD45RA+ naive T cells. The sequence was collected from a human donor in good health. Some libraries in this study had Jurkat cell RNA spiked in. CDR3 loop: CATSPSHQGAYEQYF. CDR3 sequence (DNA): TGTGCCACCTCTCCGTCCCACCAAGGGGCCTACGAGCAGTACTTC.